This T cell receptor (beta chain) stems from a study of control samples from healthy donors and cancer patients. Libraries were prepared by immunoSEQ multiplex PCR; TCRdb keeps only in-frame clonotypes and omits some of them. The sample records roughly 84,000 clones, 91% being singletons. The material sequenced was blood. The sequence derives from a man in his fifties or sixties in good health.

The CDR3 DNA sequence: TGTGCCAGCAGCCCCACCGACGGTGACACTGAAGCTTTCTTT. As protein: CASSPTDGDTEAFF. The chain couples TRBV3-1 (or the pseudogene TRBV3-2) to TRBJ1-1; D gene uncertain. Germline CDR1 and CDR2: LGHDT and YNNKEL (reference sequence). CDR3 length equals 14 residues. V was cut by 4 bases and J by 3 bases, with 12 bases left in between.